The TCR beta chain described here comes from a study of CD8 T cells in Susac syndrome. On the study more broadly: The sequenced Susac syndrome patients included six who had clinically active disease and 8 or 9 who were in remission.

Whole-study findings and limits: A relatively small number of individuals underwent TCR sequencing and HLA analysis.

With regard to this clonotype: The antigen is unknown.

V dropped 6 bases and J dropped 2; count of bases not matched to a gene: 6. CDR1 and CDR2 from the germline V gene are DFQATT and SNEGSKA (reference sequence). The CDR3 sequence is 14 residues long. RNA was extracted with the RNeasy kit, and a quantity of about 0.5 to 1 ug was reverse transcribed using random hexamers. TCRdb passed the immunoSEQ multiplex PCR reads through MiXCR, listing each CDR3 protein once. Among over 150,000 distinct CDR3 sequences listed, more than 95% were seen once. The source is a human donor with Susac syndrome. The sequenced sample consisted of CD4+ T cells from PBMCs. This rearrangement joins TRBV20-1 to TRBJ2-1; 8 nucleotides match TRBD2. CDR3 bases: TGCAGTGCCCCGGGACTAGGCCCCTACAATGAGCAGTTCTTC. Encoded protein: CSAPGLGPYNEQFF.